Following are 10 T cell receptor beta chains from one sample sequenced in a study of T-cell memory formation after mild COVID-19. A single record per CDR3 protein comes from TCRdb applying MiXCR to the 5' RACE reads. The data hold under 400,000 distinct CDR3 sequences, with under 25% observed a single time. Sequenced material: PBMCs or a T cell subset sorted from them (not recorded which). The source of these receptors is an adult woman who had mild COVID-19 (a few samples of this study predate the infection). Cell type and time point are not known.

The chain joins TRBV9 to TRBJ1-2; D is unresolved. The CDR3 sequence is 14 residues long. V lost 0 bases and J lost 8, with 14 bases in between. Germline V gene data show CDR1 as SGDLS and CDR2 as YYNGEE. CDR3 sequence (DNA): TGTGCCAGCAGCGTAGGGGCTGAAGGGAGAGGCTACACCTTC. This encodes CASSVGAEGRGYTF.

This clonotype turned up a few times. CDR3 residues: CASSTTGTGKTEAFF. CDR3 DNA: TGTGCCAGCAGCACAACCGGGACAGGGAAGACTGAAGCTTTCTTT. The J gene is TRBJ1-1, the V gene TRBV12-3 or TRBV12-4; 9 nucleotides agree with TRBD1. J lost 5 bases, V lost 6 bases, and 10 bases had no gene match. This CDR3 has 15 residues.

This clonotype was recorded a few times. CDR3 nucleotide sequence: TGTGCCAGCTCACCATCGGGCCGACGACTGAGGACTGAAGCTTTCTTT. Encoded protein: CASSPSGRRLRTEAFF. V and J are TRBV18 and TRBJ1-1; D not certain. The germline CDR1 and CDR2 sequences are KGHSH and LQKENI. CDR3 length: 16 residues. V lost 2 bases, J lost 5 bases, and 18 bases lay in between.

V and J are TRBV13 and TRBJ2-7; D may be TRBD2 (6 bases). Trimming shortened V by 0 bases and J by 0 bases, and 18 bases separated the two germline ends. From germline, CDR1 is PRHDT and CDR2 FYEKMQ (reference sequence). This CDR3 is built from 18 residues. CDR3 coding DNA: TGTGCCAGCAGCTTAGGGTGGGGGTCGGGAGCATACTCCTACGAGCAGTACTTC. This sequence encodes CASSLGWGSGAYSYEQYF.

This rearrangement joins TRBV7-2 to TRBJ2-3; weak D call: TRBD2 (6 bases). This CDR3 has 17 residues. V was shortened by 2 bases and J by 2 bases, with 17 bases between the two germline ends. CDR1 SGHTA and CDR2 FQGNSA come from the germline V gene. CDR3: CASSLMLLEGPTDTQYF. CDR3 DNA: TGTGCCAGCAGCTTAATGCTGTTGGAGGGGCCCACAGATACGCAGTATTTT.

The chain couples TRBV29-1 to TRBJ2-3; no reliable D call. Germline loops: CDR1 SQVTM, CDR2 ANQGSEA. CDR3 length equals 13 residues. Trimming pared 2 bases from V and 2 bases from J, leaving 8 bases between. CDR3 sequence reads: CSVELAATDTQYF. CDR3 in DNA: TGCAGCGTTGAACTCGCAGCCACAGATACGCAGTATTTT.

This clonotype has a handful of counts. The chain has TRBV29-1 and TRBJ2-3; 12 positions agree with TRBD2. The V segment lost 5 bases and the J segment 6 bases; nucleotides outside the gene matches: 15. The CDR3 totals 17 residues. Germline CDR1 is SQVTM and CDR2 is ANQGSEA. The CDR3 spells CSVRGLAGGILTDTQYF. DNA for the CDR3: TGCAGCGTTCGCGGTCTAGCGGGGGGGATACTCACGGATACGCAGTATTTT.

The V and J genes are TRBV12-3 or TRBV12-4 and TRBJ1-1; D remains ambiguous. The CDR3 contains 13 residues. Trimming took 6 bases from V and 3 from J, leaving 11 bases between them. Here the CDR3 DNA reads TGTGCCAGCAGAAGAACAGTCTACACTGAAGCTTTCTTT. Translation gives CASRRTVYTEAFF.

This clonotype has just a few counts. The CDR3 loop is CASSQRTGGPYEQYF. The CDR3 bases are TGTGCCAGCAGCCAGAGGACAGGGGGTCCCTACGAGCAGTACTTC. This chain connects TRBV3-1 to TRBJ2-7, with 10 bases lining up with TRBD1. The CDR3 is made up of 15 amino acids. Trimming took 3 bases from V and 2 from J; bases not matched to a gene: 4. Germline-derived CDR1 and CDR2 are LGHDT and YNNKEL (reference sequence).

This clonotype has a handful of counts. V gene TRBV29-1 combines with J gene TRBJ2-7; the D gene could be TRBD1 or TRBD2 (5 bases each). V was trimmed by 7 bases and J by 3 bases, leaving 19 bases between them. The germline CDR1 and CDR2 sequences are SQVTM and ANQGSEA. The CDR3 length is 14 residues. The CDR3 DNA sequence: TGCAGCGCACTAAAACCGGGACCACACTACGAGCAGTACTTC. It codes for CSALKPGPHYEQYF.